The 3 T cell receptor beta chains in this list originate from one sample, sequenced in a study of T-cell memory formation after mild COVID-19. MiXCR was run by TCRdb on the 5' RACE reads, yielding one entry per CDR3 protein. The sample shows around 140,000 distinct CDR3 sequences, about 6% of them seen only once. The sample consisted of PBMCs or a T cell subset sorted from them (not recorded which). These receptors were taken from an adult woman who had mild COVID-19 (a few samples of this study predate the infection). Cell type and time point are not known.

The rearrangement uses TRBV5-4 and TRBJ2-7, with D possibly TRBD2 on 5 matching bases. CDR1 and CDR2 from the germline V gene are SGHNT and YYREEE (reference sequence). V gave up 0 bases and J gave up 3 bases, with 10 bases separating them. The CDR3 is 14 amino acids. CDR3 protein: CASSLAEGNYEQYF. CDR3 DNA: TGTGCCAGCAGCTTGGCCGAGGGTAACTACGAGCAGTACTTC. The whole variable domain, filled in from reference TRBV5-4 and TRBJ2-7, reads ETGVTQSPTHLIKTRGQQVTLRCSSQSGHNTVSWYQQALGQGPQFIFQYYREEENGRGNFPPRFSGLQFPNYSSELNVNALELDDSALYLCASSLAEGNYEQYFGPGTRLTVT.

The table lists this clonotype with a few counts. The chain has TRBV6-6 and TRBJ1-1, with TRBD1 matching over 7 bases. In germline, CDR1 is MNHNY, CDR2 SVGAGI (reference sequence). The CDR3 has 15 amino acids. V shed 6 bases and J 1 base; nucleotides not matched to a gene: 8. The chain's CDR3 is CASRGTVSTNTEAFF. For the CDR3, the DNA is TGTGCCAGCAGGGGGACAGTTTCGACGAACACTGAAGCTTTCTTT.

This chain links TRBV7-2 with TRBJ2-1; 12 bases fit TRBD2. Per the germline V gene, CDR1 is SGHTA and CDR2 is FQGNSA. V shed 1 base and J 9 bases; nucleotides not matched to a gene: 7. There are 16 residues in the CDR3. CDR3 residues: CASSLVGTSGFAEQFF. In DNA form, the CDR3 reads TGTGCCAGCAGCTTAGTCGGGACTAGCGGGTTCGCTGAGCAGTTCTTC.